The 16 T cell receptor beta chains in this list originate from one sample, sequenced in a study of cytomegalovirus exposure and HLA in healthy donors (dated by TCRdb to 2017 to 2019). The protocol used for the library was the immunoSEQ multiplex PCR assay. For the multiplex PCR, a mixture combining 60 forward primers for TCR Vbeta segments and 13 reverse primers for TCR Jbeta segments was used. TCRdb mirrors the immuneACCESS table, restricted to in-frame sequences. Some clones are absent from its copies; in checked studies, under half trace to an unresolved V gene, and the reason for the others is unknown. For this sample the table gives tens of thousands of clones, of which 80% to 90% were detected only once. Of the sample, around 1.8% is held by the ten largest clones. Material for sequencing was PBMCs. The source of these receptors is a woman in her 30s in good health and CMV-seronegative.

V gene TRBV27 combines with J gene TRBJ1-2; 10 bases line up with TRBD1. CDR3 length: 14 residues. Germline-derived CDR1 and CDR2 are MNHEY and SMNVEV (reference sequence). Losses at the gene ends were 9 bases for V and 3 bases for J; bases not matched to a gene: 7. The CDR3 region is CASRMTGGDYGYTF. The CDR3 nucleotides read TGTGCCAGTCGTATGACAGGGGGCGACTATGGCTACACCTTC.

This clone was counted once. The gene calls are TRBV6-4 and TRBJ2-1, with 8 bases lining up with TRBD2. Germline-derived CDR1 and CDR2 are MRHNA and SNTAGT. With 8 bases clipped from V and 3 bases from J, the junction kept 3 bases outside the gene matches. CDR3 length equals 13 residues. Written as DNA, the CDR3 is TGTGCCAGCTCTACTAGCGGCTACAATGAGCAGTTCTTC. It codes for CASSTSGYNEQFF.

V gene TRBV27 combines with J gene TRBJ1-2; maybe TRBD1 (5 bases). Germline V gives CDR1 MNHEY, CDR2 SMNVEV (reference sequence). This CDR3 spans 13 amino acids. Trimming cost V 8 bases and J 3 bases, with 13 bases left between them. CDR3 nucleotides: TGTGCCAGCGCCCGTTCGGGGGACTATGGCTACACCTTC. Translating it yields CASARSGDYGYTF.

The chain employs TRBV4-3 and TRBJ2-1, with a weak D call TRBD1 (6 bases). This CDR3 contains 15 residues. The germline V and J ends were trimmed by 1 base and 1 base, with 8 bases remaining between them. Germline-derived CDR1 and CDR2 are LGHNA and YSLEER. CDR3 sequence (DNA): TGCGCCAGCAGCCAAGGGGACAAATCCTACAATGAGCAGTTCTTC. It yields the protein CASSQGDKSYNEQFF.

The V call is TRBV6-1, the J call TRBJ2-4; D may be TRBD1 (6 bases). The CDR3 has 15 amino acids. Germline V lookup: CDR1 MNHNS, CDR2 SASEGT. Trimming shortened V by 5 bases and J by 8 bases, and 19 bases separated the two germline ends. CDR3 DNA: TGTGCCAGCAGTTCTCAACAGGGCGTGAGCGACATTCAGTACTTC. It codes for CASSSQQGVSDIQYF.

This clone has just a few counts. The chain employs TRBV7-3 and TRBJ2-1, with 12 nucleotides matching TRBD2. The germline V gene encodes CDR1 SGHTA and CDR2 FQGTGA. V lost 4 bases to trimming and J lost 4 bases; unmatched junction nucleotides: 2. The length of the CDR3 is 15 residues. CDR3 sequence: CASSSLAGGYNEQFF. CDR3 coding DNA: TGTGCCAGCAGCTCTCTAGCGGGAGGGTACAATGAGCAGTTCTTC.

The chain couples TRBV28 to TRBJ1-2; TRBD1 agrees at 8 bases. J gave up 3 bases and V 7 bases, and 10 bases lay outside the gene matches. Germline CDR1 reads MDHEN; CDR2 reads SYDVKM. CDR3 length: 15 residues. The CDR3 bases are TGTGCCAGCACCCCTATACCGGGACAGGACTATGGCTACACCTTC. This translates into CASTPIPGQDYGYTF.

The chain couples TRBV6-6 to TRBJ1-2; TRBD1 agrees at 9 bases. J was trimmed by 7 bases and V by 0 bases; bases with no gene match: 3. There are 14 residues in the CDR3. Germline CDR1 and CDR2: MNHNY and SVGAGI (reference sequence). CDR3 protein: CASSYSGQGSGYTF. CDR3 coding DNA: TGTGCCAGCAGTTACTCGGGACAGGGAAGTGGCTACACCTTC.

The CDR3 sequence: CASSLVIGTGNRQYF. The CDR3 nucleotides read TGTGCCAGCAGCTTAGTAATTGGGACAGGGAATCGGCAGTACTTC. The chain uses TRBV11-2 and TRBJ2-7; 9 bases match TRBD1. Germline CDR1 is SGHAT and CDR2 is FQNNGV. V shed 1 base and J 9 bases; nucleotides not matched to a gene: 10. This CDR3 is built from 15 residues.

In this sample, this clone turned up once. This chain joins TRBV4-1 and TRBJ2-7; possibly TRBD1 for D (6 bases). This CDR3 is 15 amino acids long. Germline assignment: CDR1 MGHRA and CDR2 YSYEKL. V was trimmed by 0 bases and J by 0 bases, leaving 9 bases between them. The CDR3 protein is CASSQDTGISYEQYF. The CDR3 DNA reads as TGCGCCAGCAGCCAAGACACAGGGATCTCCTACGAGCAGTACTTC.

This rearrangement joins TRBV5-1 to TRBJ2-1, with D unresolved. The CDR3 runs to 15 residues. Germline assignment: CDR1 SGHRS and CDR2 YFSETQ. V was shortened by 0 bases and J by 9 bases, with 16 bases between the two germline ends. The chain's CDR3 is CASSLEASSSGEQFF. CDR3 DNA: TGCGCCAGCAGCTTGGAAGCGAGTAGCTCGGGTGAGCAGTTCTTC.

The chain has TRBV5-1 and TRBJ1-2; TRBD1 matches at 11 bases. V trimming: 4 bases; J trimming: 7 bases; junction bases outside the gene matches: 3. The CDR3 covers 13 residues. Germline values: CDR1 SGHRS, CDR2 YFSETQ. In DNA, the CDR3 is TGCGCCAGCAGCCCCGGGACAGGGGGTGGCTACACCTTC. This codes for CASSPGTGGGYTF.

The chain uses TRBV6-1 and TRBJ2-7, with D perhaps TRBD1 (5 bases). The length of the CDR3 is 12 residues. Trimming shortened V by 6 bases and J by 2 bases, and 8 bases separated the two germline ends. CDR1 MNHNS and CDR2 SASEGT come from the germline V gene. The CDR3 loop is CASRLTAYEQYF. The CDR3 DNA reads TGTGCCAGCAGGTTGACAGCCTACGAGCAGTACTTC.

CDR3 sequence reads: CASSIMLAGTSEQYF. The CDR3 DNA reads TGTGCCAGTAGTATAATGCTAGCGGGAACATCCGAGCAGTACTTC. The chain is built from TRBV19 and TRBJ2-7, with TRBD2 identical over 9 bases. CDR1 is LNHDA, CDR2 SQIVND, per germline (reference sequence). V shed 2 bases, J shed 6 bases, and the junction held 8 bases outside the gene matches. This CDR3 is built from 15 residues.

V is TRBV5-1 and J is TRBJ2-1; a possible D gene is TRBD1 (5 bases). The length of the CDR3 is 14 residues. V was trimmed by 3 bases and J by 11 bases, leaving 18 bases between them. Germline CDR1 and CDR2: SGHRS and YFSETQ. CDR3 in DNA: TGCGCCAGCAGCTCACCCCCAGACAGACGACAGCAGTTCTTC. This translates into CASSSPPDRRQQFF.

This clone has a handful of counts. CDR3 region: CASGLGGGETQYF. The DNA of the CDR3 is TGTGCTAGTGGTTTGGGTGGAGGGGAGACCCAGTACTTC. The gene calls are TRBV12-5 and TRBJ2-5; D is perhaps TRBD2 (6 bases). CDR3 size: 13 residues. V lost 1 base, J lost 5 bases, and 8 bases lay in between. CDR1 and CDR2 from the germline V gene are LGHNT and FRNRAP.